A single sample is the source of the 31 T cell receptor beta chains below, sequenced in a study of cytomegalovirus exposure and HLA in healthy donors. PCR used 60 Vbeta primers and 13 Jbeta primers. TCRdb's copy holds only in-frame clones and misses some; the assay was immunoSEQ multiplex PCR. There are some 120,000 clones in the sample; about 80% occur only once, and roughly 3.5% lies in the top ten. Source material: PBMCs. Source of these receptors: a woman between 50 and 59 years old in good health and CMV-seronegative.

This clone has just a few counts. V and J are TRBV7-6 and TRBJ1-5; perhaps TRBD1 as D (5 bases). The germline V gene has CDR1 SGHVS and CDR2 FNYEAQ. Trimming stripped 1 base from V and 7 bases from J, with 14 bases between. The CDR3 extends over 15 amino acids. CDR3 residues: CASSLGGGRGQPQHF. Written as DNA, the CDR3 is TGTGCCAGCAGCTTAGGGGGCGGTAGAGGACAGCCCCAGCATTTT.

The rearrangement links TRBV19 to TRBJ1-1, with D unclear. Trimming took 6 bases from V and 1 from J, leaving 21 bases between them. CDR3 length: 17 residues. Germline CDR1 and CDR2: LNHDA and SQIVND (reference sequence). This CDR3 reads CASRAAGSFGSNTEAFF. CDR3 in DNA: TGTGCCAGTAGGGCGGCGGGTAGCTTCGGGTCGAACACTGAAGCTTTCTTT.

V usage is TRBV30 and J usage is TRBJ1-5, with D uncertain. CDR1 is GTSNPN, CDR2 SVGIG, per germline (reference sequence). Trimming shortened V by 0 bases and J by 7 bases, and 13 bases separated the two germline ends. This CDR3 has 14 amino acids. The CDR3 coding sequence is TGTGCCTGGAGTGTACTCGATAGAGGGCAGCCCCAGCATTTT. Translation: CAWSVLDRGQPQHF.

CDR3 sequence reads: CSVVFVGREETQYF. For the CDR3, the DNA is TGCAGCGTTGTCTTTGTAGGGCGGGAAGAGACCCAGTACTTC. The chain recombines TRBV29-1 with TRBJ2-5, with D perhaps TRBD2 (5 bases). V was shortened by 4 bases and J by 3 bases, with 15 bases between the two germline ends. Germline CDR1 and CDR2: SQVTM and ANQGSEA. The CDR3 is made up of 14 amino acids.

The rearrangement joins TRBV27 to TRBJ2-1, with a weak D call TRBD1 (6 bases). This CDR3 has 17 residues. Per the germline V gene, CDR1 is MNHEY and CDR2 is SMNVEV (reference sequence). Trimming pared 0 bases from V and 0 bases from J, leaving 12 bases between. The CDR3 coding sequence is TGTGCCAGCAGTTTATCTGTAGGGGGTAGCTCCTACAATGAGCAGTTCTTC. This gives the protein CASSLSVGGSSYNEQFF.

This clone was picked up a small number of times. This chain connects TRBV5-6 to TRBJ2-7, with D tentatively TRBD2 (6 bases). This CDR3 region has 14 residues. From germline, CDR1 is SGHDT and CDR2 YYEEEE. With 3 bases removed from V and 2 bases from J, the gap between germline ends came to 12 bases. CDR3 protein: CASSSGGHPYEQYF. The CDR3 DNA sequence: TGTGCCAGCAGCTCAGGAGGGCACCCCTACGAGCAGTACTTC.

The chain has TRBV5-1 and TRBJ1-3; D remains unclear. The CDR3 has 13 residues. Per germline, CDR1 SGHRS and CDR2 YFSETQ. The V gene lost 5 bases and the J gene lost 4 bases, with 10 bases spanning the gap. The CDR3 DNA sequence: TGCGCCAGCAGGCCGAGTTCAGGAAACACCATATATTTT. Its protein product is CASRPSSGNTIYF.

The gene calls are TRBV6-1 and TRBJ2-7; no clear D gene. The CDR3 runs to 14 residues. V lost 6 bases and J lost 0, with 12 bases in between. Germline lookup yields CDR1 MNHNS and CDR2 SASEGT. The CDR3: CASRLGASSYEQYF. The DNA of the CDR3 is TGTGCCAGCAGGCTTGGAGCAAGCTCCTACGAGCAGTACTTC.

This clone was counted a single time. This rearrangement joins TRBV6-6 to TRBJ2-5; D is possibly TRBD2 (5 bases). This CDR3 spans 13 amino acids. Trimming left V 2 bases short and J 5 bases short, with 9 bases between. Germline V gives CDR1 MNHNY, CDR2 SVGAGI (reference sequence). The CDR3 DNA is TGTGCCAGCAGTTACGTAGAGGGTGAGACCCAGTACTTC. Protein sequence: CASSYVEGETQYF.

The V and J genes are TRBV2 and TRBJ1-2; unclear D gene. The CDR3 covers 12 residues. Trimming stripped 5 bases from V and 8 bases from J, with 12 bases between. Germline CDR1 SNHLY, CDR2 FYNNEI. CDR3 sequence (DNA): TGTGCCAGCAGTTTGCAGGTTGCCGGCTACACCTTC. This gives the protein CASSLQVAGYTF.

The chain has TRBV5-8 and TRBJ2-4; D is ambiguous. The germline V and J ends were trimmed by 0 bases and 6 bases, with 19 bases remaining between them. This CDR3 has 17 amino acids. Germline loops: CDR1 SGHTS, CDR2 YDEGEE. In nucleotides, the CDR3 is TGTGCCAGCAGCTTGGAGCCGGCCACTACGAGCAGAAACATTCAGTACTTC. Amino acids: CASSLEPATTSRNIQYF.

The chain recombines TRBV30 with TRBJ1-5; D is unresolved. Looked up from germline, CDR1 is GTSNPN and CDR2 is SVGIG (reference sequence). The V end was cut by 0 bases, the J end by 4 bases, with 7 bases between. The CDR3 has 13 amino acids. The CDR3 DNA sequence: TGTGCCTGGAGTGTCTCGGTGAATCAGCCCCAGCATTTT. This sequence encodes CAWSVSVNQPQHF.

Comments on this clone: The junction and the germline gene differ at one end; a read error may be behind it. The chain employs TRBV27 and TRBJ2-1, with TRBD2 identical over 9 bases. The length of the CDR3 is 12 residues. CDR1 is MNHEY, CDR2 SMNVEV, per germline (reference sequence). This chain's CDR3 is CASSLRPSGVIF. In DNA form, the CDR3 reads TGTGCCAGCAGTTTACGCCCTAGCGGGGTCATCTTC.

The V gene is TRBV7-2, the J gene TRBJ2-2; 9 nucleotides line up with TRBD2. The germline gives CDR1 SGHTA, CDR2 FQGNSA. CDR3 size: 15 residues. After removal of 7 bases from V and 2 bases from J, the junction contained 5 bases not matched to a gene. DNA of the CDR3: TGTGCCAGCACCCTCCTAGCGGGAAACACCGGGGAGCTGTTTTTT. It is translated as CASTLLAGNTGELFF.

The chain uses TRBV30 and TRBJ1-5; 7 bases agree with TRBD1. Trimming took 0 bases from V and 5 from J; bases not matched to a gene: 1. Germline-derived CDR1 and CDR2 are GTSNPN and SVGIG (reference sequence). This CDR3 has 13 amino acids. The CDR3 region is CAWSVGGHQPQHF. Here the CDR3 DNA reads TGTGCCTGGAGTGTAGGGGGCCATCAGCCCCAGCATTTT.

As concerns this clone: Compared with germline, one end of the junction differs, possibly owing to a read error. This chain connects TRBV7-9 to TRBJ2-1; D is possibly TRBD2 (6 bases). CDR1 is SEHNR, CDR2 FQNEAQ, per germline (reference sequence). This CDR3 is built from 12 residues. The CDR3 protein is CSSSRGDNEQFF. CDR3 bases: TGTTCCAGCAGCCGCGGGGACAATGAGCAGTTCTTC.

This chain links TRBV4-1 with TRBJ2-7; D perhaps matches TRBD2 (6 bases). CDR1 is MGHRA, CDR2 YSYEKL, per germline. This CDR3 comprises 18 residues. Trimming shortened V by 1 base and J by 4 bases, and 23 bases separated the two germline ends. In DNA form, the CDR3 reads TGCGCCAGCAGCCAAGGTTTCCCGGGAGAGGATATTATTTACGAGCAGTACTTC. Amino acids: CASSQGFPGEDIIYEQYF.

A single count supports this clone. V is TRBV28 and J is TRBJ1-6; D uncertain. V was trimmed by 5 bases and J by 7 bases, leaving 9 bases between them. CDR1 MDHEN and CDR2 SYDVKM come from the germline V gene. CDR3 length equals 13 residues. In DNA form, the CDR3 reads TGTGCCAGCAGTGCAAGTAGAAATTCACCCCTCCACTTT. Translating it yields CASSASRNSPLHF.

V and J are TRBV14 and TRBJ2-7, with a possible D match to TRBD2 (5 bases). Germline values: CDR1 SGHDN, CDR2 FVKESK. The V gene lost 0 bases and the J gene lost 6 bases, with 15 bases spanning the gap. The CDR3 is made up of 15 amino acids. The CDR3 here is CASSQDRGSWAEQYF. The DNA for the CDR3 is TGTGCCAGCAGCCAAGATCGGGGTAGCTGGGCCGAGCAGTACTTC. The full variable domain, with the rest looked up from reference TRBV14 and TRBJ2-7, is EAGVTQFPSHSVIEKGQTVTLRCDPISGHDNLYWYRRVMGKEIKFLLHFVKESKQDESGMPNNRFLAERTGGTYSTLKVQPAELEDSGVYFCASSQDRGSWAEQYFGPGTRLTVT.

The chain carries TRBV30 and TRBJ2-2; 7 positions match TRBD1. The ends lost 7 bases at V and 6 bases at J; junction bases unmatched: 14. Germline loops: CDR1 GTSNPN, CDR2 SVGIG (reference sequence). The CDR3 length is 15 residues. The CDR3 sequence is CASHSSARGPGELFF. The CDR3 coding sequence is TGTGCCTCCCATAGCTCAGCGAGGGGGCCCGGGGAGCTGTTTTTT.

The V and J genes are TRBV9 and TRBJ2-2, with a possible D match to TRBD2 (6 bases). Per the germline V gene, CDR1 is SGDLS and CDR2 is YYNGEE. The CDR3 consists of 16 residues. Deletions cut 2 bases from V and 2 bases from J, with 13 bases between. CDR3 coding DNA: TGTGCCAGCAGCGTTGATTGGACTACAAACACCGGGGAGCTGTTTTTT. Its protein product is CASSVDWTTNTGELFF.

The gene calls are TRBV7-2 and TRBJ1-3; possibly TRBD1 for D (5 bases). Per the germline V gene, CDR1 is SGHTA and CDR2 is FQGNSA. V lost 5 bases, J lost 4 bases, and 12 bases lay in between. The CDR3 sequence is 14 residues long. The CDR3 region is CASSRGTSGNTIYF. As DNA, the CDR3 is TGTGCCAGCAGCCGGGGGACGAGCGGAAACACCATATATTTT.

This clone is a singleton in its sample. The V and J genes are TRBV21-1 and TRBJ1-2. TRBV21-1 is flagged as a pseudogene. This CDR3 is 10 amino acids long. The CDR3 is CASRLYGYTF. CDR3 DNA sequence: TGTGCCAGCCGTCTCTATGGCTACACCTTC.

The genes are TRBV28 and TRBJ2-7; TRBD1 matches at 8 bases. Germline trimming cut 2 bases from V and 4 bases from J; bases unmatched to any gene: 4. The CDR3 loop spans 14 amino acids. In germline, CDR1 is MDHEN, CDR2 SYDVKM. DNA of the CDR3: TGTGCCAGCAGTTTACGACAGGGGTTTTACGAGCAGTACTTC. It translates to CASSLRQGFYEQYF.

This clone was picked up one time. The chain employs TRBV30 and TRBJ2-2, with D perhaps matching TRBD2 (5 bases). Trimming took 4 bases from V and 8 from J, leaving 17 bases between them. Germline V gene sequence: CDR1 GTSNPN, CDR2 SVGIG (reference sequence). This CDR3 spans 14 amino acids. CDR3: CAWTSGDLTGELFF. Written as DNA, the CDR3 is TGTGCCTGGACCTCCGGGGATTTAACTGGGGAGCTGTTTTTT.

The CDR3 region has the DNA TGTGCCAGCAGCGGGACTAGCGGATATACTAGCACAGATACGCAGTATTTT. Its protein is CASSGTSGYTSTDTQYF. The chain has TRBV2 and TRBJ2-3; 11 bases fit TRBD2. This CDR3 contains 17 residues. The trim removed 6 bases at V and 0 bases at J, leaving 8 bases unmatched. CDR1 is SNHLY, CDR2 FYNNEI, per germline.

V and J are TRBV29-1 and TRBJ1-5, with D perhaps matching TRBD1 (5 bases). Germline V gene sequence: CDR1 SQVTM, CDR2 ANQGSEA. This CDR3 has 12 residues. The ends were cut back, 7 bases at V and 1 base at J, with 8 bases in the middle. CDR3 sequence (DNA): TGCAGCGCGTCAGGGAGCAATCAGCCCCAGCATTTT. Its translation: CSASGSNQPQHF.

V gene TRBV18 combines with J gene TRBJ2-2; possible D gene TRBD2, 6 bases. V was trimmed by 4 bases and J by 7 bases, leaving 10 bases between them. Germline CDR1 KGHSH, CDR2 LQKENI. The CDR3 has 13 amino acids. CDR3 amino acids: CASSRTGDGELFF. The DNA of the CDR3 is TGTGCCAGCTCACGGACGGGAGACGGGGAGCTGTTTTTT.

This chain uses TRBV9 with TRBJ1-1; TRBD1 is a possible D gene (5 bases). Germline CDR1 SGDLS, CDR2 YYNGEE. The CDR3 runs to 14 residues. The germline V and J ends were trimmed by 3 bases and 6 bases, with 15 bases remaining between them. The CDR3 reads CASSASDWGAEAFF. DNA of the CDR3: TGTGCCAGCAGCGCGTCGGACTGGGGGGCTGAAGCTTTCTTT.

CDR3 residues: CASRVTGVLNQPQHF. The DNA of the CDR3 is TGTGCCAGCAGGGTGACAGGGGTCTTAAATCAGCCCCAGCATTTT. The gene calls are TRBV27 and TRBJ1-5; 8 bases align to TRBD1. The V segment lost 6 bases and the J segment 4 bases; nucleotides outside the gene matches: 8. This CDR3 is 15 amino acids long. Germline V lookup: CDR1 MNHEY, CDR2 SMNVEV (reference sequence).

The chain carries TRBV29-1 and TRBJ1-1; D perhaps matches TRBD1 (6 bases). The V end was cut by 0 bases, the J end by 2 bases, with 19 bases between. The CDR3 totals 17 residues. Germline-derived CDR1 and CDR2 are SQVTM and ANQGSEA. Here the CDR3 reads CSVEDTGGATANTEAFF. CDR3 nucleotides: TGCAGCGTTGAAGATACGGGGGGCGCAACAGCTAACACTGAAGCTTTCTTT.